The clone carrying this T cell receptor (beta chain) qualifies as medium-sized (0.01 to 0.1%). Antigen: not known. Study-wide findings and caveats: In terms of TCR gene usage, tumor memory CD4+ T cells clustered together with blood and lymph node memory CD4+ cells, as well as with lymph node naive CD4+ cells.

The V end lost 3 bases, the J end lost 6 bases, and 8 bases lay between the germline ends. This CDR3 comprises 12 residues. Adaptor-ligated barcode primers were used to amplify TRBV12-4/TRBJ1-2 clonotypes. In TCRdb, the multiplex PCR reads were re-called with MiXCR into one record per CDR3 protein. This table holds 350 to 600 distinct CDR3 sequences, roughly a fifth found once. Cells sorted as Tregs were CD4+, CD25+ and CD127-/low. Sequenced input: tumor-infiltrating Tregs sorted from the breast tumor. This TCR came from a female donor with breast cancer. The chain recombines TRBV12-3 or TRBV12-4 with TRBJ1-2; D perhaps matches TRBD1 (5 bases). The CDR3 sequence: CASSLGGDGYTF. CDR3 bases: TGTGCCAGCAGTTTGGGAGGGGATGGCTACACCTTC.